This T cell receptor beta chain was captured in a study of blood T cell repertoires in COVID-19. For the study at large: Italy, Spain and the United States were the sources of the convalescent and acute COVID-19 samples. Sources were T cells, B-cell-depleted T cells, or PBMCs; the material itself was cDNA or gDNA.

With regard to this clone: Other DNA sequences in this sample translate to the same CDR3.

Generated by immunoSEQ multiplex PCR, the TCRdb table keeps only in-frame clones and is missing some. The sample holds some 340,000 clones, 83% seen once. Germline V gene sequence: CDR1 SGDLS, CDR2 YYNGEE. The CDR3 consists of 13 residues. The V end lost 2 bases, the J end lost 6 bases, and 9 bases lay between the germline ends. In assigning cohorts, the study relied on participant-reported clinical history. Donors in Cohort 3 who had recovered were those with two negative PCRs, healthcare professional clearance, or resolution of their symptoms. The chain links TRBV9 to TRBJ2-1; TRBD1 is a possible D gene (6 bases). Sample: PBMCs or T cells enriched from blood (not recorded which). This receptor was identified in a woman in her forties or fifties who had recovered from COVID-19. In DNA, the CDR3 is TGTGCCAGCAGCGTCGGGACAAGCAATGAGCAGTTCTTC. This sequence encodes CASSVGTSNEQFF.